This T cell receptor (beta chain) was recovered during a study of regulatory T cells in long-lasting Graves disease. Time point specified: newly diagnosed GD, antithyroid drugs for less than 3 months. There was RNA extracted from PBMCs, and the TCR library was made from it. The authors drew approximately 9 milliliters of peripheral blood into EDTA tubes. Libraries of TCR beta came from iRepertoire HTBI primers plus Arm-PCR of CDR3 regions. In TCRdb, the multiplex PCR reads were re-called with MiXCR into one record per CDR3 protein. The repertoire holds more than 300,000 distinct CDR3 sequences, about a sixth seen once, with roughly 20% in the top ten. Germline CDR1 is LNHDA and CDR2 is SQIVND (reference sequence). The CDR3 contains 14 residues. Trimming took 6 bases from V and 5 from J, leaving 15 bases between them.

J is TRBJ2-3 and V is TRBV19; no firm D call. The clonotype originates from a female donor with Graves disease. The sample consisted of peripheral blood mononuclear cells (PBMCs), taken at new diagnosis, from a patient treated with antithyroid drugs. The CDR3 protein is CASSERQAGDTQYF. In nucleotides, the CDR3 is TGTGCCAGTAGCGAAAGGCAGGCAGGAGATACGCAGTATTTT.